The 12 T cell receptor beta chains in this list originate from one sample, sequenced in a study of blood T cell repertoires in COVID-19. Method: immunoSEQ multiplex PCR; TCRdb's copy keeps in-frame clones and lacks some. The repertoire holds 360,000 or so clones, with about nine tenths as singletons. Sequenced: PBMCs or T cells enriched from blood (not recorded which). Receptors originate from a young woman who had been exposed to COVID-19.

This clone was seen only a few times. CDR3 protein: CASSPYMDGIEAFF. CDR3 nucleotides: TGCGCCAGCAGCCCATATATGGACGGGATTGAAGCTTTCTTT. The V and J genes are TRBV5-1 and TRBJ1-1; the D is unclear. Germline V gene sequence: CDR1 SGHRS, CDR2 YFSETQ. This CDR3 is 14 amino acids long. V lost 4 bases to trimming and J lost 7 bases, with 17 bases between them.

The chain joins TRBV7-9 to TRBJ2-2; 8 bases align to TRBD1. V gave up 4 bases and J gave up 0 bases; unmatched junction bases: 4. CDR3 length: 16 residues. Germline loops: CDR1 SEHNR, CDR2 FQNEAQ (reference sequence). Here the CDR3 reads CASSSRTGTNTGELFF. The CDR3 DNA follows: TGTGCCAGCAGCTCCCGGACAGGGACGAACACCGGGGAGCTGTTTTTT.

This clone has only one observation. The V gene is TRBV19, the J gene TRBJ2-4, with TRBD2 as a possible D gene (5 bases). This CDR3 region has 15 residues. Per germline, CDR1 LNHDA and CDR2 SQIVND (reference sequence). The V gene lost 6 bases and the J gene lost 1 base, with 13 bases spanning the gap. CDR3 DNA sequence: TGTGCCAGTAGGGGGAGCTCATCGGCCAAAAACATTCAGTACTTC. Translating it yields CASRGSSSAKNIQYF.

The rearrangement uses TRBV27 and TRBJ2-5, with D perhaps TRBD1 (5 bases). Germline CDR1 MNHEY, CDR2 SMNVEV (reference sequence). The CDR3 totals 13 residues. V gave up 2 bases and J gave up 5 bases, with 9 bases separating them. The CDR3 is CASSLRQGETQYF. CDR3 DNA: TGTGCCAGCAGTTTACGGCAGGGCGAGACCCAGTACTTC.

This clone occurred a few times. The gene calls are TRBV6-4 and TRBJ1-5; D unclear. Trimming pared 0 bases from V and 4 bases from J, leaving 4 bases between. Germline-derived CDR1 and CDR2 are MRHNA and SNTAGT. The CDR3 is 13 residues long. CDR3 sequence (DNA): TGTGCCAGCAGTGACTCCGGGAATCAGCCCCAGCATTTT. Protein product: CASSDSGNQPQHF.

This chain joins TRBV24-1 and TRBJ1-4; the match to TRBD1 covers 9 bases. The CDR3 runs 16 residues. Germline values: CDR1 KGHDR, CDR2 SFDVKD. The trim removed 4 bases at V and 5 bases at J, leaving 7 bases unmatched. CDR3 region: CATSDRSGTGNEKLFF. The CDR3 DNA follows: TGTGCCACCAGTGACCGTTCCGGGACAGGGAATGAAAAACTGTTTTTT.

The rearrangement uses TRBV28 and TRBJ2-7, with 9 bases that match TRBD1. Germline trimming cut 7 bases from V and 2 bases from J; bases unmatched to any gene: 9. Germline CDR1 and CDR2: MDHEN and SYDVKM. The CDR3 runs to 15 residues. The CDR3: CASNTRGTGTYEQYF. In DNA, the CDR3 is TGTGCCAGCAACACGAGAGGGACAGGGACCTACGAGCAGTACTTC.

The table lists this clone with a count of one. The V gene is TRBV6-5, the J gene TRBJ1-3, with a weak D call TRBD1 (6 bases). This CDR3 is 15 amino acids long. Germline-derived CDR1 and CDR2 are MNHEY and SVGAGI. Trimming took off 6 bases at V and 2 bases at J, with 14 bases between the two ends. DNA of the CDR3: TGTGCCAGCAGCACCGACAGGTCAACTGGAAACACCATATATTTT. Its translation: CASSTDRSTGNTIYF.

This chain links TRBV7-9 with TRBJ1-2; 10 nucleotides agree with TRBD1. J lost 6 bases, V lost 5 bases, and 12 bases had no gene match. This CDR3 has 16 amino acids. Per the germline V gene, CDR1 is SEHNR and CDR2 is FQNEAQ (reference sequence). CDR3 residues: CASSVEPGQGTNGYTF. The CDR3 DNA reads as TGTGCCAGCAGCGTAGAGCCGGGACAGGGGACAAATGGCTACACCTTC.

The chain combines TRBV28 with TRBJ2-1; TRBD1 is a possible D gene (5 bases). V dropped 10 bases and J dropped 6 bases, with 19 bases sitting between them. Germline CDR1 reads MDHEN; CDR2 reads SYDVKM. The CDR3 spans 14 residues. In DNA, the CDR3 is TGTGCCATAACAACAGGTTTTCTGGGCAATGAGCAGTTCTTC. Its translation: CAITTGFLGNEQFF.

V gene TRBV28 combines with J gene TRBJ1-5; possible D gene TRBD1, 5 bases. This CDR3 is built from 18 residues. Germline CDR1 reads MDHEN; CDR2 reads SYDVKM. The ends were cut back, 4 bases at V and 0 bases at J, with 19 bases in the middle. The CDR3 sequence is CASSSLNHGGYSNQPQHF. The DNA for the CDR3 is TGTGCCAGCAGTTCCTTAAATCACGGGGGTTATAGCAATCAGCCCCAGCATTTT.

The chain has TRBV5-1 and TRBJ1-4, with D maybe TRBD1 (6 bases). Germline CDR1 and CDR2: SGHRS and YFSETQ. Trimming removed 4 bases at V and 2 bases at J, with 18 bases between. There are 17 residues in the CDR3. The chain's CDR3 is CASSGKGGALTNEKLFF. CDR3 nucleotide sequence: TGCGCCAGCAGCGGCAAAGGGGGGGCGCTCACTAATGAAAAACTGTTTTTT.